Listed here is a single TCR beta chain. The specificity of this receptor is unknown. The final CDR3 position lacks the conserved phenylalanine or tryptophan, pointing to a likely read error. Because the CDR3's place on the DNA is in doubt, the DNA is left out and the CDR3 is given as listed by TCRdb. The immunoSEQ Assay, a bias-controlled multiplex PCR, was used to amplify TCRbeta CDR3 regions from genomic DNA. The authors' pipeline ran thus. Nucleated cell counts per sample were estimated from amplification of reference gene primers within the assay. To quantify the absolute abundance of each unique TCRbeta CDR3 rearrangement, sequence reads were collapsed and filtered. For each sample, productive Simpson clonality was calculated as the square root of Simpson's diversity index over productive rearrangements. TCRdb mirrors the immuneACCESS table, restricted to in-frame sequences. Some clones are absent from its copies; in checked studies, under half trace to an unresolved V gene, and the reason for the others is unknown. For V, J and clone size, that table is used; D and trimming come from the DNA. The sample has 140,000 to 150,000 clones on record, 76% of them singletons. Around 4.4% of the sample rests with the top ten.

CDR1 and CDR2, looked up from the germline V gene, are SGHVT and SQSDAQ. The CDR3 totals 13 residues, both ends included. This sample was taken from a study of blood T cell repertoires in COVID-19 (dated by TCRdb to 2018 to 2021). Study-wide context: Samples covering the acute and convalescent phases of COVID-19 were provided by collaborators in the United States, Italy and Spain. Subjects who had been exposed to COVID-19, were actively infected with it, or had recovered from it provided the deeply sampled blood TCRbeta repertoires that made up the dataset. A freely available public database, intended as a resource for researchers studying the immune response to SARS-CoV-2, is where the repertoires were released. Samples were obtained from the ongoing ImmuneRACE study (first 160 participants) and from about 1,300 subjects provided by 6 global collaborators. Nearly every sample came with metadata listing a de-identified subject ID, COVID-19 status, age in years and sex. The prospective study material was composed of cDNA or gDNA derived from T cells, B-cell-depleted T cells, or PBMCs. HLA class I and class II types, where available, came from metadata supplied by the sample provider rather than from assay-based typing. What the research found in general, with its limitations: The amount of clinical and demographic metadata varied by source and participant and was provided uncurated.

Whole blood was collected in K2EDTA tubes by collaborating institutions according to the institutions' own protocols. Collaborator samples were shipped for TCRbeta analysis as frozen whole blood, isolated PBMCs, or DNA extracted from either sample type. Sequences were obtained from peripheral blood. The V and J segments used are TRBV7-4 and TRBJ2-7; TRBD2 was called by the table and not checked on the DNA. The clonotype originates from a man aged 55 to 70 with acute or convalescent COVID-19. CDR3 sequence: CASSRNRSGRALG.